This TCR beta chain emerged from a study of T cells after yellow fever vaccination. Study-wide background: SMART-Seq v4 Ultra Low Input prepared libraries from low-cell fractions.

This CDR3 spans 13 amino acids. Germline CDR1 reads MDHEN; CDR2 reads SYDVKM. The V end lost 2 bases, the J end lost 7 bases, and 11 bases lay between the germline ends. There are many counts of this clonotype. A 5'RACE template-switching step, the method used to make TCR cDNA, added a universal primer site and UMIs. TCRdb fed the 5' RACE reads into MiXCR, producing one record per CDR3 protein. The data show approximately 300,000 distinct CDR3 sequences, around 10% seen once. This sequence was found in a man aged 18 to 29 who received the YFV17D yellow fever vaccine. The source material was CD4+ T cells sorted from PBMCs, sampled 45 days after the yellow fever booster vaccination. The J gene is TRBJ1-2, the V gene TRBV28; D perhaps matches TRBD1 (5 bases). The CDR3 coding sequence is TGTGCCAGCAGTTTAGGCCAGGGACCTGGCTACACCTTC. Amino acid sequence: CASSLGQGPGYTF.